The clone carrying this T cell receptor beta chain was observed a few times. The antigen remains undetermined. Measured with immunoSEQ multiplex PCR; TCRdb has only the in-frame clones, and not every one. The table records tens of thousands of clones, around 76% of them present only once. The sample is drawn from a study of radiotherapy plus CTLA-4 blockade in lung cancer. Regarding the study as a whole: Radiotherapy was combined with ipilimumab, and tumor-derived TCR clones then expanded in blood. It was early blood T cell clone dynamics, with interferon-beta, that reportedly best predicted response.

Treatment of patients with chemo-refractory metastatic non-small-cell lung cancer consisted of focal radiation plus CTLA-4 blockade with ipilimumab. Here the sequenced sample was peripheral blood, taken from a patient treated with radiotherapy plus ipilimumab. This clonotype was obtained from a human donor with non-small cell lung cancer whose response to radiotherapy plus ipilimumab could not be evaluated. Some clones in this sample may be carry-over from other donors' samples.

CDR3 in amino acids: CASSRQGTGTDTQYF. In DNA, the CDR3 is TGTGCCAGCAGCAGACAGGGAACGGGCACAGATACGCAGTATTTT. This chain connects TRBV5-4 to TRBJ2-3; the match to TRBD1 covers 7 bases. The CDR3 consists of 15 residues. J lost 1 base, V lost 4 bases, and 6 bases had no gene match. Germline loops: CDR1 SGHNT, CDR2 YYREEE (reference sequence).